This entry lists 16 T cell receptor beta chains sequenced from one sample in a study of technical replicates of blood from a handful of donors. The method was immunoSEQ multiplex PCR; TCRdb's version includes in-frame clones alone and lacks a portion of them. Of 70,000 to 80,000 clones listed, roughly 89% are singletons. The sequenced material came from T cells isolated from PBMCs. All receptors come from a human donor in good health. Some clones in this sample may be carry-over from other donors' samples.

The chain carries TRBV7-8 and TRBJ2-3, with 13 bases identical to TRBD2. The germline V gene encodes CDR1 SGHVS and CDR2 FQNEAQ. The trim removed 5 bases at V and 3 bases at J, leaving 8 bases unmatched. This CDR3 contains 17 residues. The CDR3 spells CASSLLGLAGATDTQYF. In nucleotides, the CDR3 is TGTGCCAGCAGCCTACTCGGACTAGCGGGAGCAACAGATACGCAGTATTTT.

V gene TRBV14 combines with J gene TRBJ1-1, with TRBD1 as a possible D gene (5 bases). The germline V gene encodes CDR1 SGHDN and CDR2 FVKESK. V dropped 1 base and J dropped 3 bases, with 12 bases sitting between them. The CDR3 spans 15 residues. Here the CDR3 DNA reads TGTGCCAGCAGCCAAGCCGGGGGTCCGGACACTGAAGCTTTCTTT. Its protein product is CASSQAGGPDTEAFF. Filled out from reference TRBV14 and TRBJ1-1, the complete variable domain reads EAGVTQFPSHSVIEKGQTVTLRCDPISGHDNLYWYRRVMGKEIKFLLHFVKESKQDESGMPNNRFLAERTGGTYSTLKVQPAELEDSGVYFCASSQAGGPDTEAFFGQGTRLTVV.

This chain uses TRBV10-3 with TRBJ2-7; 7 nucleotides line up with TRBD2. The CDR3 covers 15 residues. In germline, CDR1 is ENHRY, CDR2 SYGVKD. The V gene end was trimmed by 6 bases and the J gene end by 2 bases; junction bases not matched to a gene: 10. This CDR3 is CAIRGGNGEAYEQYF. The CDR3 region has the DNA TGTGCCATCAGGGGGGGGAATGGCGAAGCCTACGAGCAGTACTTC.

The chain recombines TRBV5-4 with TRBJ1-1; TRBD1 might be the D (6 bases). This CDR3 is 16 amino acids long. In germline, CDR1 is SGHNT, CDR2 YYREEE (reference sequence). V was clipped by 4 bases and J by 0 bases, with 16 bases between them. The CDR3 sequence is CASSRQVPGMNTEAFF. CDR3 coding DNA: TGTGCCAGCAGCCGACAGGTCCCAGGGATGAACACTGAAGCTTTCTTT.

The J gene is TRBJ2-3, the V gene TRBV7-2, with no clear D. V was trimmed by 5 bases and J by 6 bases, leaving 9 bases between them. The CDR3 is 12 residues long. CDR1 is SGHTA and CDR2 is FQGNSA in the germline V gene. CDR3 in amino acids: CASSLNIDTQYF. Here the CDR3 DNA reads TGTGCCAGCAGCCTAAATATCGATACGCAGTATTTT.

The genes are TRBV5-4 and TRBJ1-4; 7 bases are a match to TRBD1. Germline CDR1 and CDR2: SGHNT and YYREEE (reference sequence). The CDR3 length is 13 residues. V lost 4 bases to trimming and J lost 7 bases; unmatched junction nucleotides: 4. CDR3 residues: CASSPGQAEKLFF. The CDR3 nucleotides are TGTGCCAGCAGCCCCGGACAGGCTGAAAAACTGTTTTTT.

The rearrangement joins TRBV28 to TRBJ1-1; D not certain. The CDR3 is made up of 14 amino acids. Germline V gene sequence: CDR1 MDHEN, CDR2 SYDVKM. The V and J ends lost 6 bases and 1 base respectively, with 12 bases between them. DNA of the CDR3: TGTGCCAGCAGCCGAGGCGGATCGAACACTGAAGCTTTCTTT. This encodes CASSRGGSNTEAFF.

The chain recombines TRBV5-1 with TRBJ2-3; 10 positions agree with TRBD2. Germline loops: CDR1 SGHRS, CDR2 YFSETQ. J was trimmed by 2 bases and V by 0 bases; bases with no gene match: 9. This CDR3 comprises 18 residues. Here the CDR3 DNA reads TGCGCCAGCAGCTTGGATCCGGCTAGCGGGGGCCTCACAGATACGCAGTATTTT. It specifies CASSLDPASGGLTDTQYF.

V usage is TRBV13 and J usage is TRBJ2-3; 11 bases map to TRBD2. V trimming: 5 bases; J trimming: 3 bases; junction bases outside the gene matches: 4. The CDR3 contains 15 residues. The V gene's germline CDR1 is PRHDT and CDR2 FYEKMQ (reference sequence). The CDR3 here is CASSETSGKTDTQYF. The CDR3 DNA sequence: TGTGCCAGCAGCGAGACTAGCGGGAAAACAGATACGCAGTATTTT.

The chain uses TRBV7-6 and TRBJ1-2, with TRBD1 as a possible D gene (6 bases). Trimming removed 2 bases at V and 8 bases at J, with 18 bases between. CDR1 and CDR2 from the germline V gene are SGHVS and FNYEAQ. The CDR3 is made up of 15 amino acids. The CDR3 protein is CASSLLQGPNPGYTF. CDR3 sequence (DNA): TGTGCCAGCAGCTTACTACAGGGACCCAACCCCGGCTACACCTTC.

The chain's CDR3 is CASSQDSGGRYEQYF. CDR3 DNA sequence: TGTGCCAGCAGCCAAGATAGCGGGGGCCGCTACGAGCAGTACTTC. The chain combines TRBV14 with TRBJ2-7; TRBD2 matches at 9 bases. CDR1 and CDR2 from the germline V gene are SGHDN and FVKESK. The CDR3 consists of 15 residues. The V segment lost 0 bases and the J segment 3 bases; nucleotides outside the gene matches: 3. Based on the CDR3 plus reference TRBV14 and TRBJ2-7, the full variable domain is EAGVTQFPSHSVIEKGQTVTLRCDPISGHDNLYWYRRVMGKEIKFLLHFVKESKQDESGMPNNRFLAERTGGTYSTLKVQPAELEDSGVYFCASSQDSGGRYEQYFGPGTRLTVT.

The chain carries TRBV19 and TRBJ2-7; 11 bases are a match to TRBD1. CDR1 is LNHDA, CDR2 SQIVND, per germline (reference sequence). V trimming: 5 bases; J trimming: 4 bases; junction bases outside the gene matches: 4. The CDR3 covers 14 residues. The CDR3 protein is CASSGQGAGYEQYF. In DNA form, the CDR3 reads TGTGCCAGTAGTGGACAGGGGGCGGGGTACGAGCAGTACTTC.

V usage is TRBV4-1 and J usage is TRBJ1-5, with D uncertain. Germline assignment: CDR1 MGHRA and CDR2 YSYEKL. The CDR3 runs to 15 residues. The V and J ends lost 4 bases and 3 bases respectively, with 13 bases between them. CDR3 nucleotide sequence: TGCGCCAGCAGCCGCTTTCCGGGTTTCAATCAGCCCCAGCATTTT. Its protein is CASSRFPGFNQPQHF.

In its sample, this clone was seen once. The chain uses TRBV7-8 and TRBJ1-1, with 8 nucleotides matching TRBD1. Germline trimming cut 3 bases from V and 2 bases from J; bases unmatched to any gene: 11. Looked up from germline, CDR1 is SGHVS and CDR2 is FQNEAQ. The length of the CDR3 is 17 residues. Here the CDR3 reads CASSFGQGSILNTEAFF. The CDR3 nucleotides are TGTGCCAGCAGCTTTGGACAGGGCTCGATCCTAAACACTGAAGCTTTCTTT.

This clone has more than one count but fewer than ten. CDR3 coding DNA: TGTGCCTGGACTCTCTGGCAGGAGAGGGGGACTGAAGCTTTCTTT. Its protein is CAWTLWQERGTEAFF. The chain carries TRBV30 and TRBJ1-1, with D perhaps TRBD1 (6 bases). The germline V gene encodes CDR1 GTSNPN and CDR2 SVGIG (reference sequence). The CDR3 spans 15 residues. With 4 bases removed from V and 5 bases from J, the gap between germline ends came to 20 bases.

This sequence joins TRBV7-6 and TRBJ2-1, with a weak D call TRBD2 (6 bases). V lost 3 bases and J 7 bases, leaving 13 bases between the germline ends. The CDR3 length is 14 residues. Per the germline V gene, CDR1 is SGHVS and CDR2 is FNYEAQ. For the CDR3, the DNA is TGTGCCAGCAGCTTGGCAGTCGGGGGTAATGAGCAGTTCTTC. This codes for CASSLAVGGNEQFF. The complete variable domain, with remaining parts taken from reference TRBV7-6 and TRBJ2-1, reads GAGVSQSPRYKVTKRGQDVALRCDPISGHVSLYWYRQALGQGPEFLTYFNYEAQQDKSGLPNDRFSAERPEGSISTLTIQRTEQRDSAMYRCASSLAVGGNEQFFGPGTRLTVL.